This T cell receptor beta chain was profiled in a study of low-dose radiotherapy and immunotherapy resistance in tumors. Primers used for first-strand cDNA, a TRAV- and TRBV-specific set, covered both alpha and beta chains. Over roughly 20 PCR cycles, TCRs were amplified from a constant-region primer and V-primer adapter. TCRdb independently ran MiXCR on the reads; one entry per CDR3 protein. The sample consists of 16,000 or so distinct CDR3 sequences, around 67% of them appearing once. CDR1 ENHRY and CDR2 SYGVKD come from the germline V gene. V gave up 2 bases and J gave up 9 bases, with 8 bases separating them. The CDR3 loop spans 13 amino acids.

This chain links TRBV10-3 with TRBJ1-6, with D tentatively TRBD1 (5 bases). This sequence was found in a human donor with advanced metastatic prostate, ovarian, gallbladder or colorectal cancer (not recorded which). This table probably holds off-target reads from a library built for another chain. For the CDR3, the DNA is TGTGCCATCAGTGAGGTCAGGGTTTCACCCCTCCACTTT. Translating gives CAISEVRVSPLHF.